The rows below give T cell receptor beta chains drawn from one sample of a study of pediatric ulcerative colitis. The protocol was immunoSEQ multiplex PCR, while the TCRdb copy is restricted to in-frame clones and leaves out a portion. The repertoire has fewer than 40,000 clones, approximately 78% of them found once; the top ten carry around 4.5%. The source material was blood. The receptors here all came from a boy younger than 18 with severe ulcerative colitis. Each CDR3 is given with its conserved first and last residue. Fields, in order: D gene, CDR3 length, V gene, J gene, clone size, CDR3 protein, CDR3 DNA. A D gene is named only where the DNA matches it firmly. Size tells how often a clone was seen (once, few, many) or the class of an expanded clone, and some rows leave it out.

D: TRBD1
length: 15
V: TRBV18
J: TRBJ1-1
size: few
CDR3: CASSPDRAGYTEAFF
DNA: TGTGCCAGCTCACCGGACAGGGCTGGGTACACTGAAGCTTTCTTT

D: -
length: 13
V: TRBV30
J: TRBJ2-5
size: once
CDR3: CAWSVGLAETQYF
DNA: TGTGCCTGGAGTGTAGGGCTAGCAGAGACCCAGTACTTC

D: -
length: 15
V: TRBV30
J: TRBJ2-7
size: -
CDR3: CAWSVQAGPLLEQYF
DNA: TGTGCCTGGAGTGTACAGGCGGGGCCCCTACTCGAGCAGTACTTC

D: TRBD1
length: 15
V: TRBV6-5
J: TRBJ2-5
size: -
CDR3: CASSYGQGLQETQYF
DNA: TGTGCCAGCAGTTACGGACAGGGGCTACAAGAGACCCAGTACTTC

D: TRBD1
length: 15
V: TRBV19
J: TRBJ1-6
size: -
CDR3: CASNRGQGNNSPLHF
DNA: TGTGCCAGTAACAGGGGGCAAGGGAATAATTCACCCCTCCACTTT

D: -
length: 12
V: TRBV29-1
J: TRBJ1-1
size: -
CDR3: CSVLGGDTEAFF
DNA: TGCAGCGTACTGGGAGGGGACACTGAAGCTTTCTTT

D: -
length: 14
V: TRBV6-6
J: TRBJ1-3
size: -
CDR3: CASSRQTSGNTIYF
DNA: TGTGCCAGCAGTCGACAGACGTCAGGAAACACCATATATTTT

D: -
length: 12
V: TRBV5-8
J: TRBJ1-2
size: -
CDR3: CASSLEGTGYTF
DNA: TGTGCCAGCAGCTTGGAGGGGACTGGCTACACCTTC

D: -
length: 17
V: TRBV7-3
J: TRBJ1-1
size: -
CDR3: CASSLNLKPEVCTEAFF
DNA: TGTGCCAGCAGCTTAAACCTAAAGCCCGAGGTATGCACTGAAGCTTTCTTT

D: TRBD1
length: 18
V: TRBV9
J: TRBJ1-3
size: -
CDR3: CASSVGPAGGGVGNTIYF
DNA: TGTGCCAGCAGCGTAGGCCCGGCCGGAGGGGGCGTTGGAAACACCATATATTTT

D: -
length: 15
V: TRBV5-1
J: TRBJ2-2
size: -
CDR3: CASSWGAGGTGELFF
DNA: TGCGCCAGCAGCTGGGGAGCCGGGGGCACCGGGGAGCTGTTTTTT

D: -
length: 16
V: TRBV10-3
J: TRBJ2-2
size: -
CDR3: CAIGTGGALNTGELFF
DNA: TGTGCCATCGGTACCGGGGGTGCTCTCAACACCGGGGAGCTGTTTTTT

D: TRBD1
length: 15
V: TRBV9
J: TRBJ1-5
size: -
CDR3: CASSAGTATNQPQHF
DNA: TGTGCCAGCAGCGCCGGGACAGCGACAAATCAGCCCCAGCATTTT

D: -
length: 16
V: TRBV11-2
J: TRBJ2-1
size: -
CDR3: CASSLGSEAAYNEQFF
DNA: TGTGCCAGCAGCTTGGGTAGTGAGGCCGCTTACAATGAGCAGTTCTTC

D: TRBD2
length: 15
V: TRBV4-1
J: TRBJ2-7
size: few
CDR3: CASSQEAWAGGEQYF
DNA: TGCGCCAGCAGCCAAGAAGCCTGGGCGGGAGGGGAGCAGTACTTC

D: -
length: 13
V: TRBV6-6
J: TRBJ1-1
size: -
CDR3: CASSTGLNTEAFF
DNA: TGTGCCAGCTCAACAGGGTTGAACACTGAAGCTTTCTTT

D: -
length: 12
V: TRBV6-1
J: TRBJ1-2
size: -
CDR3: CAAGGYGYGYTF
DNA: TGTGCAGCGGGGGGCTACGGCTATGGCTACACCTTC

D: -
length: 13
V: TRBV11-3
J: TRBJ2-7
size: -
CDR3: CASSLVPGSEQYF
DNA: TGTGCCAGCAGCTTAGTCCCCGGGTCCGAGCAGTACTTC

D: TRBD1
length: 14
V: TRBV6-5
J: TRBJ1-5
size: -
CDR3: CASRPGQTNQPQHF
DNA: TGTGCCAGCAGACCGGGACAGACTAATCAGCCCCAGCATTTT

D: -
length: 17
V: TRBV14
J: TRBJ2-2
size: -
CDR3: CASSHEKRLRNTGELFF
DNA: TGTGCCAGCAGCCATGAAAAGAGACTGAGAAACACCGGGGAGCTGTTTTTT

D: TRBD2
length: 18
V: TRBV25-1
J: TRBJ2-1
size: -
CDR3: CASSGHKRGGRGYNEQFF
DNA: TGTGCCAGCAGTGGCCACAAGCGGGGGGGCCGGGGGTACAATGAGCAGTTCTTC

D: -
length: 15
V: TRBV2
J: TRBJ2-5
size: -
CDR3: CASSESVSTQETQYF
DNA: TGTGCCAGCAGTGAATCGGTATCTACCCAAGAGACCCAGTACTTC

D: -
length: 17
V: TRBV4-1
J: TRBJ1-4
size: -
CDR3: CASSQVVRGLVNEKLFF
DNA: TGCGCCAGCAGCCAAGTAGTACGGGGGCTCGTTAATGAAAAACTGTTTTTT

D: -
length: 14
V: TRBV9
J: TRBJ2-1
size: once
CDR3: CASSVGGLNNEQFF
DNA: TGTGCCAGCAGCGTAGGCGGACTAAATAATGAGCAGTTCTTC

D: TRBD2
length: 17
V: TRBV9
J: TRBJ2-3
size: -
CDR3: CASSPQVSAGYTDTQYF
DNA: TGTGCCAGCAGCCCCCAAGTATCAGCGGGGTACACAGATACGCAGTATTTT

D: -
length: 14
V: TRBV19
J: TRBJ1-2
size: -
CDR3: CASRVAGKNYGYTF
DNA: TGTGCCAGTAGGGTCGCAGGCAAGAACTATGGCTACACCTTC

D: TRBD1
length: 16
V: TRBV10-3
J: TRBJ1-3
size: -
CDR3: CAISEWDREVGNTIYF
DNA: TGTGCCATCAGTGAATGGGACAGGGAGGTTGGAAACACCATATATTTT

D: -
length: 15
V: TRBV2
J: TRBJ2-3
size: -
CDR3: CASTPGRGLTDTQYF
DNA: TGTGCCAGCACCCCTGGGCGGGGCCTCACAGATACGCAGTATTTT

D: TRBD2
length: 17
V: TRBV11-2
J: TRBJ2-3
size: -
CDR3: CASSLESSGGAAYTQYF
DNA: TGTGCCAGCAGCTTAGAATCTAGCGGGGGGGCCGCTTATACGCAGTATTTT

D: -
length: 15
V: TRBV4-1
J: TRBJ1-4
size: once
CDR3: CASRRGGAANEKLFF
DNA: TGCGCCAGCCGGCGGGGGGGGGCCGCTAATGAAAAACTGTTTTTT

D: -
length: 14
V: TRBV19
J: TRBJ1-5
size: -
CDR3: CASSIGAGNQPQHF
DNA: TGTGCCAGTAGTATTGGGGCAGGCAATCAGCCCCAGCATTTT

D: -
length: 12
V: TRBV19
J: TRBJ1-2
size: -
CDR3: CASIGTSIGYTF
DNA: TGTGCCAGTATAGGGACCTCCATTGGCTACACCTTC

D: TRBD1
length: 16
V: TRBV19
J: TRBJ1-2
size: -
CDR3: CASTVTGANGWLGYTF
DNA: TGTGCCAGTACCGTGACAGGGGCTAATGGTTGGTTGGGCTACACCTTC